These 9 T cell receptor beta chains were sequenced from one sample in a study of blood T cell repertoires in COVID-19. Repertoires were generated with immunoSEQ multiplex PCR, while TCRdb's copy carries only in-frame clones and drops some. The table records approximately 210,000 clones, roughly 88% of them present only once. Material for sequencing was peripheral blood. The receptor source for this set is a man under 40 who had recovered from COVID-19.

The genes are TRBV5-1 and TRBJ2-5; D gene ambiguous. The CDR3 length is 14 residues. In germline, CDR1 is SGHRS, CDR2 YFSETQ. V was pared by 1 base and J by 4 bases, with 11 bases between. The CDR3 sequence: CASSLIYSLETQYF. CDR3 DNA: TGCGCCAGCAGCTTGATTTACAGTTTAGAGACCCAGTACTTC.

J is TRBJ2-7 and V is TRBV19, with D possibly being TRBD1 (5 bases). Trimming took off 3 bases at V and 2 bases at J, with 11 bases between the two ends. Germline-derived CDR1 and CDR2 are LNHDA and SQIVND (reference sequence). The CDR3 sequence is 14 residues long. This CDR3 reads CASSIQGWTYEQYF. The CDR3 nucleotides are TGTGCCAGTAGTATTCAGGGTTGGACCTACGAGCAGTACTTC.

Comments on this clone: Different DNA sequences within this sample yield the same CDR3. The rearrangement uses TRBV27 and TRBJ1-5; TRBD1 agrees at 9 bases. Germline V CDR1 and CDR2: MNHEY, SMNVEV (reference sequence). The CDR3 is 14 amino acids. With V trimmed by 5 bases and J by 5 bases, 4 bases remained unmatched. CDR3 nucleotide sequence: TGTGCCAGCAGTCCCGGGACAGGGTATCAGCCCCAGCATTTT. It is translated as CASSPGTGYQPQHF.

The rearrangement joins TRBV3-1 (or the pseudogene TRBV3-2) to TRBJ2-3; D is undetermined. The germline V gene encodes CDR1 LGHDT and CDR2 YNNKEL (reference sequence). This CDR3 region has 16 residues. Deletions cut 0 bases from V and 2 bases from J, with 12 bases between. As DNA, the CDR3 is TGTGCCAGCAGCCAAGAAGATTACTATACCACAGATACGCAGTATTTT. It encodes CASSQEDYYTTDTQYF.

The gene calls are TRBV12-3 or TRBV12-4 and TRBJ2-1, with D possibly matching TRBD2 (5 bases). CDR3 length equals 11 residues. Deletions cut 6 bases from V and 10 bases from J, with 10 bases between. For the CDR3, the DNA is TGTGCCAGCAGACGCCAGCGGGAGCAGTTCTTC. Translated, it gives CASRRQREQFF.

This chain joins TRBV20-1 and TRBJ2-5, with TRBD2 matching over 8 bases. CDR3 size: 14 residues. With V trimmed by 3 bases and J by 7 bases, 10 bases remained unmatched. Germline V lookup: CDR1 DFQATT, CDR2 SNEGSKA (reference sequence). The CDR3 nucleotides are TGCAGTGCTAGTACGCCCTTCGGGGGGGTGACCCAGTACTTC. Its protein product is CSASTPFGGVTQYF.

The gene calls are TRBV4-3 and TRBJ2-7; no clear D gene. V lost 4 bases and J lost 1, with 11 bases in between. CDR3 length: 14 amino acids. Germline V gives CDR1 LGHNA, CDR2 YSLEER. The chain's CDR3 is CASSPAEASYEQYF. The CDR3 coding sequence is TGCGCCAGCAGCCCCGCAGAGGCTTCCTACGAGCAGTACTTC.

The chain uses TRBV11-2 and TRBJ1-2; a possible D gene is TRBD1 (5 bases). From germline, CDR1 is SGHAT and CDR2 FQNNGV. V lost 6 bases and J 4 bases, leaving 18 bases between the germline ends. The CDR3 totals 15 residues. CDR3 protein: CASRSFGQGGYGYTF. The CDR3, as DNA: TGTGCCAGCAGATCGTTTGGTCAGGGAGGCTATGGCTACACCTTC.

The genes are TRBV6-2 or TRBV6-3 and TRBJ1-2, with 9 bases that match TRBD1. The CDR3 extends over 14 amino acids. The J segment lost 8 bases and the V segment lost 1 base, leaving 5 bases of the junction unmatched. CDR1 MNHEY and CDR2 SVGEGT come from the germline V gene. The CDR3 DNA sequence: TGTGCCAGCAGTTACTGGACAGGGGTTGGCGGCTACACCTTC. Protein product: CASSYWTGVGGYTF.